This is a list of T cell receptor beta chains from one sample in a study of early T cells in non-severe SARS-CoV-2 infection. TCRdb recomputed calls from the 5' RACE reads with MiXCR, one row per CDR3 protein. The data show some 60,000 distinct CDR3 sequences, with over 10% seen just once and approximately 2.9% held by the top ten. The specimen was whole blood. The source is an adult who was a healthcare worker with PCR-confirmed SARS-CoV-2 infection or an uninfected control (not recorded which). CDR3s include the opening cysteine and the closing phenylalanine or tryptophan. Fields, in order: clone size, V gene, J gene, D gene, CDR3 DNA, CDR3 protein. The D gene is left open where the match is weak. Some rows have no size entry. The others give once, few or many, or a class for an expanded clone.

many	TRBV5-6	TRBJ1-1	TRBD1	TGTGCCAGCAGCACCATGGGGGACAGCACTGTGAACACTGAAGCTTTCTTT	CASSTMGDSTVNTEAFF
many	TRBV2	TRBJ2-7	NA	TGTGCCAGCACTACGAGTTACGAGCAGTACTTC	CASTTSYEQYF
many	TRBV30	TRBJ1-1	NA	TGTGCAGGGGGAAGGACTGAAGCTTTCTTT	CAGGRTEAFF
many	TRBV19	TRBJ1-5	NA	TGTGCCAGTAGTATAGATCTTTCGGAGAATCAGCCCCAGCATTTT	CASSIDLSENQPQHF
few	TRBV9	TRBJ2-3	NA	TGTGCCAGCAGCGCGGACGGACCTGCGACGGATACGCAGTATTTT	CASSADGPATDTQYF
NA	TRBV6-5	TRBJ1-3	NA	TGTGCCAGCAGTATTGGAGTCTCTGGAAACACCATATATTTT	CASSIGVSGNTIYF
many	TRBV7-9	TRBJ2-5	TRBD1	TGTGCCAGCAGCGAAACAGGGGCCCTCGGGTACCAAGAGACCCAGTACTTC	CASSETGALGYQETQYF
many	TRBV5-5	TRBJ2-1	NA	TGTGCCAGCAGCTTGGTGTACGGGGGCAATGAGCAGTTCTTC	CASSLVYGGNEQFF
medium-sized	TRBV5-1	TRBJ2-2	NA	TGCGCCAGCTCGAGGACTGTAACCGGGGAGCTGTTTTTT	CASSRTVTGELFF
few	TRBV7-6	TRBJ2-1	TRBD2	TGTGCCAGCAGCCCATGGATTGGGCGGGAGGGCCTGGCCAATGAGCAGTTCTTC	CASSPWIGREGLANEQFF
many	TRBV18	TRBJ2-5	NA	TGTGCCAGCTCACCACCGGAACGGCTCCCCCAGTACTTC	CASSPPERLPQYF
few	TRBV10-3	TRBJ2-3	TRBD1	TGTGCCATCAGTGACTTGGTACAGGGGACCGGGAATACGCAGTATTTT	CAISDLVQGTGNTQYF
many	TRBV12-3/TRBV12-4	TRBJ1-2	NA	TGTGCCAGCAGTTCAGGCGGGGTTGGGGGCTACACCTTC	CASSSGGVGGYTF
many	TRBV18	TRBJ2-1	TRBD1	TGTGCCAGCTCACCGAAACAGGGGGCCTACGATGAGCAGTTCTTC	CASSPKQGAYDEQFF
few	TRBV20-1	TRBJ1-3	NA	TGCAGTGCTAGAGGGGTCAGCGGCAACACCATATATTTT	CSARGVSGNTIYF
few	TRBV20-1	TRBJ2-1	NA	TGCAGTGCTAAAGGGTACAATGAGCAGTTCTTC	CSAKGYNEQFF
many	TRBV5-8	TRBJ1-5	TRBD1	TGTGCCAGCAGCTCAAGCGAGGGACAGGGACGTCAGCCCCAGCATTTT	CASSSSEGQGRQPQHF
many	TRBV5-1	TRBJ2-7	TRBD1	TGCGCCAGCAGCACTCGGACAGGAATCTCCTACGAGCAGTACTTC	CASSTRTGISYEQYF
NA	TRBV10-2	TRBJ1-3	NA	TGCGCCAGCAACCCCGGGACGGGTGGAAACACCATATATTTT	CASNPGTGGNTIYF
many	TRBV6-1	TRBJ2-1	NA	TGTGCCAGCAGTGTGAGGGCCACTTACAATGAGCAGTTCTTC	CASSVRATYNEQFF
many	TRBV10-3	TRBJ2-7	NA	TGTGCCATCAGTGAGTCGCTGGTAGGGGCCTCGTCCTACGAGCAGTACTTC	CAISESLVGASSYEQYF
NA	TRBV27	TRBJ2-7	TRBD1	TGTGCCAGCAGTTTCCGGGACAGGGGAAGGGGCGAGCAGTACTTC	CASSFRDRGRGEQYF
NA	TRBV2	TRBJ2-7	TRBD2	TGTGCCAGCAGCCCAACTAGCGGCTACGAGCAGTACTTC	CASSPTSGYEQYF
NA	TRBV29-1	TRBJ2-7	TRBD1	TGCAGCTCGATAGGCGGGACAGGGTCCAGGGAGCAGTACTTC	CSSIGGTGSREQYF
many	TRBV20-1	TRBJ1-5	NA	TGCAGTGCTACGACAGCTAGCAATCAGCCCCAGCATTTT	CSATTASNQPQHF
many	TRBV10-2	TRBJ2-1	NA	TGCGCCAGCAGTGAAGGTAGGGGCATCACTTACAATGAGCAGTTCTTC	CASSEGRGITYNEQFF
few	TRBV29-1	TRBJ2-3	TRBD1	TGCAGCGCCGACAGGGCACCCACAGATACGCAGTATTTT	CSADRAPTDTQYF
many	TRBV20-1	TRBJ1-2	NA	TGCAGTGCTAGTCCGTCAACACGTGCAGGGAGGTATGGCTACACCTTC	CSASPSTRAGRYGYTF
many	TRBV20-1	TRBJ2-7	TRBD1	TGCAGTGCACACTACTACGGGACAGACAACGAGCAGTACTTC	CSAHYYGTDNEQYF
few	TRBV5-1	TRBJ2-3	NA	TGCGCCAGCAGTGCAGAGACAGATACGCAGTATTTT	CASSAETDTQYF
NA	TRBV5-5	TRBJ2-7	TRBD2	TGTGCCAGCAGCTCACCGGCGCGGGGGAATAGCGGCGAGCAGTACTTC	CASSSPARGNSGEQYF
many	TRBV11-2	TRBJ2-1	NA	TGTGCCAGCAGCTCCGACTCTCCGGGGGAGCAGTTCTTC	CASSSDSPGEQFF
many	TRBV5-1	TRBJ1-2	NA	TGCGCCAGCAGCGGACAGAACTATGGCTACACCTTC	CASSGQNYGYTF
many	TRBV10-1	TRBJ1-4	NA	TGCGCCAGCAGTGCTATTCTACGATACCACGAAAAACTGTTTTTT	CASSAILRYHEKLFF
many	TRBV6-6	TRBJ1-1	NA	TGTGCCAGCAGCCGTGGGAATGAAGCTTTCTTT	CASSRGNEAFF
NA	TRBV20-1	TRBJ2-3	NA	TGCAGTGCTAGGGTCCCCACAGATACGCAGTATTTT	CSARVPTDTQYF
NA	TRBV7-3	TRBJ2-3	NA	TGTGCCAGCAGCTTGCTAAGCGAGTTCTCCACAGATACGCAGTATTTT	CASSLLSEFSTDTQYF
many	TRBV5-1	TRBJ1-5	NA	TGCGCCAGCAGCTTGGAAGGGTTTGGCAATCAGCCCCAGCATTTT	CASSLEGFGNQPQHF
many	TRBV5-5	TRBJ1-1	NA	TGTGCCAGCAGTCTGGGCACACCTGAAGCTTTCTTT	CASSLGTPEAFF
many	TRBV6-1	TRBJ2-1	TRBD2	TGTGCCAGCAGTGAATCGGGAGGCAATGAGCAGTTCTTC	CASSESGGNEQFF
many	TRBV11-2	TRBJ1-4	TRBD1	TGTGCCAGCAGCCCCACTGGGACAGGGCAAAAACTGTTTTTT	CASSPTGTGQKLFF
many	TRBV11-3	TRBJ2-7	NA	TGTGCCAGCAGCCTCAGGGGCAGATACGAGCAGTACTTC	CASSLRGRYEQYF
few	TRBV9	TRBJ1-4	NA	TGTGCCAGCAACGTCGGGGGTAACGCTAATGAAAAACTGTTTTTT	CASNVGGNANEKLFF
few	TRBV11-2	TRBJ2-7	TRBD2	TGTGCCAGCAGCTTAGAGGCACCGGGGACTAGCGAGACGTATGTAGCCTACGAGCAGTACTTC	CASSLEAPGTSETYVAYEQYF
many	TRBV6-5	TRBJ2-7	NA	TGTGCCAGCAGTCCCCACGCGAGGGTCGGGAGCTCCTACGAGCAGTACTTC	CASSPHARVGSSYEQYF